This T cell receptor beta chain was sequenced in a study of shared clonotypes between healthy human individuals. The CDR3 sequence is 16 residues long. Germline CDR1 reads MNHEY; CDR2 reads SVGAGI. With 2 bases clipped from V and 3 bases from J, the junction kept 9 bases outside the gene matches. Both subsets, CD45RA+ naive and CD45RA-negative memory, were split from the CD4+ cells. Produced via immunoSEQ multiplex PCR; TCRdb's table is partial and in-frame only. The table shows 2 million to 2.5 million clones, with about 94% occurring only once. This chain links TRBV6-5 with TRBJ2-7, with 8 bases matching TRBD1. The TCR sequence derives from a man in his late teens or twenties in good health. The sequencing input was naive CD4+ T cells sorted from blood. The subset is: CD45RA+ positively selected. The CDR3 spells CASSYGPGTGDYEQYF. CDR3 coding DNA: TGTGCCAGCAGTTACGGACCCGGGACAGGAGACTACGAGCAGTACTTC.